Sequencing of this T cell receptor beta chain was carried out in a study of shared clonotypes between healthy human individuals. Study-level results: Naive subsets tended to show greater estimated richness than memory subsets.

Naive CD4+ cells were CD45RA-selected; the remaining cells were memory. Germline V lookup: CDR1 LNHDA, CDR2 SQIVND (reference sequence). The germline V and J ends were trimmed by 10 bases and 7 bases, with 13 bases remaining between them. The CDR3 runs 12 residues. At deep level, the assay was performed. Clones were read by immunoSEQ multiplex PCR, and TCRdb kept only the in-frame ones, dropping some. The sample includes millions of clones, 93% of them seen just once. Concerning this clone itself: Its antigen remains unidentified.

This clonotype was obtained from a man aged 18-30 years in good health. Some clones in this sample may be carry-over from other donors' samples. The material sequenced was naive CD4+ T cells from PBMCs. The subset denotes: CD45RA+ positively selected. The gene calls are TRBV19 and TRBJ2-2; D not certain. In DNA, the CDR3 is TGTGCCATCCACTCTTGGGGCGGGGAGCTGTTTTTT. Translating gives CAIHSWGGELFF.